This T cell receptor beta chain originates from a study of cytomegalovirus exposure and HLA in healthy donors. Broader study findings: The sole available immune exposure information was CMV serostatus. Among TCR sequences, most were rare, though some public TCRs appeared in many donors.

Notes on this clone: What it recognizes is unknown.

This PCR relied on a set of 60 Vbeta primers and 13 Jbeta primers. Sequenced by immunoSEQ multiplex PCR; TCRdb stores in-frame clones only, minus some. The repertoire holds 130,000 to 150,000 clones, with around 80% as singletons. CDR1 and CDR2 (germline): SQVTM, ANQGSEA. There are 11 residues in the CDR3. The ends were cut back, 7 bases at V and 6 bases at J, with 12 bases in the middle. This chain uses TRBV29-1 with TRBJ1-1; D may be TRBD1 (5 bases). Sequencing input: PBMCs. This receptor was obtained from a man aged 35-49 years in good health and CMV-seronegative. The CDR3 protein is CSGQTEAEAFF. The CDR3, as DNA: TGCAGCGGTCAGACAGAGGCTGAAGCTTTCTTT.